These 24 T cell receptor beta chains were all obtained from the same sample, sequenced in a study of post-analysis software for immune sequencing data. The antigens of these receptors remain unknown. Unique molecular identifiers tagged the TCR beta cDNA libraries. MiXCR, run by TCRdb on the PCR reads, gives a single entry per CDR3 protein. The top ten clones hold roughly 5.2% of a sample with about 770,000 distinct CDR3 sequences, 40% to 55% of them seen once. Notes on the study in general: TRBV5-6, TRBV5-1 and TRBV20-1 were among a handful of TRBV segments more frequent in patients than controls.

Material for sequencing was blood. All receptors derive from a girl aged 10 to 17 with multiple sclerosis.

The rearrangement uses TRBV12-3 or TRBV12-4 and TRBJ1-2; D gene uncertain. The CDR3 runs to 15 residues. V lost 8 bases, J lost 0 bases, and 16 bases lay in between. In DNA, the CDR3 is TGTGCCAGCTCTCATAGGAGGGCGGCTAACTATGGCTACACCTTC. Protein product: CASSHRRAANYGYTF.

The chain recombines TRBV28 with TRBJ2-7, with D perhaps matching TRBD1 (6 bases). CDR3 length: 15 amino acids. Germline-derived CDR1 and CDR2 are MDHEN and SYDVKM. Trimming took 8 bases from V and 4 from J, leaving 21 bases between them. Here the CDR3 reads CASSTLAGVGYEQYF. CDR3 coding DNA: TGTGCCAGCTCCACCCTGGCAGGGGTGGGGTACGAGCAGTACTTC. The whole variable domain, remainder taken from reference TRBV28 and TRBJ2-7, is DVKVTQSSRYLVKRTGEKVFLECVQDMDHENMFWYRQDPGLGLRLIYFSYDVKMKEKGDIPEGYSVSREKKERFSLILESASTNQTSMYLCASSTLAGVGYEQYFGPGTRLTVT.

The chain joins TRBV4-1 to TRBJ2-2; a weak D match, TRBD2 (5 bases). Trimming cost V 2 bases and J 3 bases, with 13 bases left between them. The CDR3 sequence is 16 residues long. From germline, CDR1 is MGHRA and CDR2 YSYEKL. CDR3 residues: CASSQHQRVDTGELFF. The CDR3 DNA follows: TGCGCCAGCAGCCAACACCAGAGGGTAGACACCGGGGAGCTGTTTTTT.

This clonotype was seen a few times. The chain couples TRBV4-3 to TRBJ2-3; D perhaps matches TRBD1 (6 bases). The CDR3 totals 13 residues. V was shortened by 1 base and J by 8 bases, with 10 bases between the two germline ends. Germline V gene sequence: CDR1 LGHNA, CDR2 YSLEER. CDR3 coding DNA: TGCGCCAGCAGCCAAGGAGGGGGAGCTACGCAGTATTTT. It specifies CASSQGGGATQYF.

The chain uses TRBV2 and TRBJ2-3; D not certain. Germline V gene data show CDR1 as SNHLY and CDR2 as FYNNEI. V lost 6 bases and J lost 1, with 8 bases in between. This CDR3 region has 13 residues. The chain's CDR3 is CASRAEGTDTQYF. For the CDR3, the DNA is TGTGCCAGCAGGGCAGAGGGCACAGATACGCAGTATTTT. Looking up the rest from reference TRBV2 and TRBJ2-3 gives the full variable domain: EPEVTQTPSHQVTQMGQEVILRCVPISNHLYFYWYRQILGQKVEFLVSFYNNEISEKSEIFDDQFSVERPDGSNFTLKIRSTKLEDSAMYFCASRAEGTDTQYFGPGTRLTVL.

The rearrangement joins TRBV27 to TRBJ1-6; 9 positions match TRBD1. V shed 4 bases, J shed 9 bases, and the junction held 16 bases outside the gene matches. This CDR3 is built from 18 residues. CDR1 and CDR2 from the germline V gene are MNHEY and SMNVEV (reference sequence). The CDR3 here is CASSWGPGQGSDRSPLHF. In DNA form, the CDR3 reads TGTGCCAGCAGTTGGGGACCGGGACAGGGCAGTGACCGTTCACCCCTCCACTTT.

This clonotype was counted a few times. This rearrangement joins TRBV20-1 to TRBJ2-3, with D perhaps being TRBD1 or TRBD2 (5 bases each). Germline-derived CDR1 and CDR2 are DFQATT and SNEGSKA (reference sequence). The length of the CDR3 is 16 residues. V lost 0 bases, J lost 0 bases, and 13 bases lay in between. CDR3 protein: CSARDSPGPSTDTQYF. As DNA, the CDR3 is TGCAGTGCTAGAGACTCCCCGGGACCAAGCACAGATACGCAGTATTTT.

The CDR3 spells CSARVAGGPSEQFF. The CDR3 nucleotides are TGCAGTGCTAGAGTAGCGGGAGGGCCAAGTGAGCAGTTCTTC. The V and J genes are TRBV20-1 and TRBJ2-1, with 11 bases fitting TRBD2. This CDR3 has 14 amino acids. From germline, CDR1 is DFQATT and CDR2 SNEGSKA (reference sequence). J lost 9 bases, V lost 1 base, and 5 bases had no gene match.

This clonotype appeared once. The CDR3 region has the DNA TGCAGCGTTGCCCCAAGGGCAGCGGGTCTGTTCTTC. Translating gives CSVAPRAAGLFF. The chain combines TRBV29-1 with TRBJ2-1, with D tentatively TRBD2 (6 bases). The CDR3 runs 12 residues. V was clipped by 4 bases and J by 15 bases, with 19 bases between them. The germline V gene has CDR1 SQVTM and CDR2 ANQGSEA.

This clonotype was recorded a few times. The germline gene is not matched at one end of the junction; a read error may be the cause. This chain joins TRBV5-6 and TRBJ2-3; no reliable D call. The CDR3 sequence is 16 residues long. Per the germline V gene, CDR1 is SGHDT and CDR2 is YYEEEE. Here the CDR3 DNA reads TGCGCCAGCAGCTTGAGGACCGCTACTAGCACAGATACGCAGTATTTT. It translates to CASSLRTATSTDTQYF.

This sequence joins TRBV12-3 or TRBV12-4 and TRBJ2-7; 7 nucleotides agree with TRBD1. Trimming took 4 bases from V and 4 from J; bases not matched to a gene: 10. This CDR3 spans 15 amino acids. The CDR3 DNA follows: TGTGCCAGCAGTTCTACAGACAGGGAATCGTACGAGCAGTACTTC. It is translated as CASSSTDRESYEQYF.

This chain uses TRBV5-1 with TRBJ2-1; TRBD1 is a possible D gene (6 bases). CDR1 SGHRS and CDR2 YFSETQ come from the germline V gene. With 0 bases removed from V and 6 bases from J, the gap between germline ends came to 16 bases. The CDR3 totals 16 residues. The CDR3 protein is CASSLEGDKTLNEQFF. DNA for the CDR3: TGCGCCAGCAGCTTGGAGGGGGACAAAACGCTCAATGAGCAGTTCTTC. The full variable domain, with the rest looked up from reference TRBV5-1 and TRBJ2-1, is KAGVTQTPRYLIKTRGQQVTLSCSPISGHRSVSWYQQTPGQGLQFLFEYFSETQRNKGNFPGRFSGRQFSNSRSEMNVSTLELGDSALYLCASSLEGDKTLNEQFFGPGTRLTVL.

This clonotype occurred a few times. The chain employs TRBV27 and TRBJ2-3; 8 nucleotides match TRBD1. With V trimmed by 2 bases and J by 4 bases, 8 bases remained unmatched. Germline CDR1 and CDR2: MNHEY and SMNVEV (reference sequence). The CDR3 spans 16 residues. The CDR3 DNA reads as TGTGCCAGCAGTTTACGACAGGGGTTCAGTGCAGATACGCAGTATTTT. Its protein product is CASSLRQGFSADTQYF.

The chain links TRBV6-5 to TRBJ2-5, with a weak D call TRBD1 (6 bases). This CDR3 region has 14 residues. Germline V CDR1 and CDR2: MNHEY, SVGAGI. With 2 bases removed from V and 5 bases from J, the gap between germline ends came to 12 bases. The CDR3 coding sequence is TGTGCCAGCAGTTACCACAGGGAGCTGGAGACCCAGTACTTC. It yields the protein CASSYHRELETQYF.

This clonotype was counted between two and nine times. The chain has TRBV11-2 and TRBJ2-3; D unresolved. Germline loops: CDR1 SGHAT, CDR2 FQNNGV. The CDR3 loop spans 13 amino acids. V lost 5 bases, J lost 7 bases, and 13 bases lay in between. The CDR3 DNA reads TGTGCCAGCAGCACTTCTCCCCAAAATACGCAGTATTTT. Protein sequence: CASSTSPQNTQYF.

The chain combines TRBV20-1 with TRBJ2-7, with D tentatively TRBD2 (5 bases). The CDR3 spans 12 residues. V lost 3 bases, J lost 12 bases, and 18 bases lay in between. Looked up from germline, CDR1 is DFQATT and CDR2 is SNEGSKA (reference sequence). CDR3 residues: CSASGREETPYF. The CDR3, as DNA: TGCAGTGCTAGTGGACGGGAAGAGACCCCGTACTTC.

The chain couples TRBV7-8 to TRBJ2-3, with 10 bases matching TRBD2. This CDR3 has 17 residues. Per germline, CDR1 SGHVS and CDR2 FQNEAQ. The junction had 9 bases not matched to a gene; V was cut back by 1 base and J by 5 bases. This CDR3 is CASSLDGASGSGDTQYF. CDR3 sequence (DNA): TGTGCCAGCAGCTTAGATGGGGCTAGCGGGAGCGGAGATACGCAGTATTTT.

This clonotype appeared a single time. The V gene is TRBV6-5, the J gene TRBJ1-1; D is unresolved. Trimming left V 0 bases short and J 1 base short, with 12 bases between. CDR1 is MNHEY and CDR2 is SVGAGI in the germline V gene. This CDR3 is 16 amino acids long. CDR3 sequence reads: CASSYSFVRGNTEAFF. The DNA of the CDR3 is TGTGCCAGCAGTTACTCCTTCGTTCGGGGGAACACTGAAGCTTTCTTT.

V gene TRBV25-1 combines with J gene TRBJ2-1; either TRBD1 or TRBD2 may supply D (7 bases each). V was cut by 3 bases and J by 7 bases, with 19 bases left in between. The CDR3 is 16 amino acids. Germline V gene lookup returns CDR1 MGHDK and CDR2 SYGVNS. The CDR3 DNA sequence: TGTGCCAGCAGTGACCTCCGGCAGGGGGGGGGTAATGAGCAGTTCTTC. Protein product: CASSDLRQGGGNEQFF.

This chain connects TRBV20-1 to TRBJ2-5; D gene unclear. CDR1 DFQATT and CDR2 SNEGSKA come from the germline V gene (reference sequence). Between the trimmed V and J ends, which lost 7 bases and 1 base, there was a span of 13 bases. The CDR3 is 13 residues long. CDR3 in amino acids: CSVSLGLQETQYF. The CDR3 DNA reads TGCAGTGTCTCCTTAGGGCTCCAAGAGACCCAGTACTTC.

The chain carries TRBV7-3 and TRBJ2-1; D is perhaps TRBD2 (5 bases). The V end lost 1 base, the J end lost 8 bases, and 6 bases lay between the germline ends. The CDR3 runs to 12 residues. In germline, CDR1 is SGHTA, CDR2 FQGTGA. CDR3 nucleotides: TGTGCCAGCAGCTTAAGAGCGGATGAGCAGTTCTTC. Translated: CASSLRADEQFF.

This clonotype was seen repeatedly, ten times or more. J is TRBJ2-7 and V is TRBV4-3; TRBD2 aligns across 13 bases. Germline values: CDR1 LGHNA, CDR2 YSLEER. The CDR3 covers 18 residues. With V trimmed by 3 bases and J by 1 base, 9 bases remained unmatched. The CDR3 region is CASSQGLAGTGVSYEQYF. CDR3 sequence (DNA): TGCGCCAGCAGCCAGGGACTAGCGGGGACCGGGGTATCCTACGAGCAGTACTTC.

CDR3 protein: CASSSATRTQYF. As DNA, the CDR3 is TGTGCCAGCAGCTCGGCCACTAGGACCCAGTACTTC. V is TRBV7-9 and J is TRBJ2-5; D possibly corresponds to TRBD2 (5 bases). The CDR3 has 12 amino acids. V lost 4 bases and J 7 bases, leaving 10 bases between the germline ends. The germline CDR1 and CDR2 sequences are SEHNR and FQNEAQ (reference sequence).

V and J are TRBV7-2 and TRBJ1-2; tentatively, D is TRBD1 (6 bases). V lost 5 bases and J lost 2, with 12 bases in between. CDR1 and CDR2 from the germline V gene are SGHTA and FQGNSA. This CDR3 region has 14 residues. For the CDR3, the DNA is TGTGCCAGCAGCCCCGGGACACCAAACTATGGCTACACCTTC. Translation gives CASSPGTPNYGYTF.